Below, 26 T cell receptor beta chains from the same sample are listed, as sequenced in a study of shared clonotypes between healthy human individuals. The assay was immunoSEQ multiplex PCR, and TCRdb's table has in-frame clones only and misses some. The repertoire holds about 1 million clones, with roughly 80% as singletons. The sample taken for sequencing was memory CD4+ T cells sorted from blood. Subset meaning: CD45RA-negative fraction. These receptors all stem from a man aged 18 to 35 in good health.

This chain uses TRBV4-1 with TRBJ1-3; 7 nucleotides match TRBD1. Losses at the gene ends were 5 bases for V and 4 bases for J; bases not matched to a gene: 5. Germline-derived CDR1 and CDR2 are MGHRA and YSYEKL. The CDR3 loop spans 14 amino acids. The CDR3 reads CASSSQGQGNTIYF. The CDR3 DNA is TGCGCCAGCAGCTCCCAGGGACAGGGAAACACCATATATTTT.

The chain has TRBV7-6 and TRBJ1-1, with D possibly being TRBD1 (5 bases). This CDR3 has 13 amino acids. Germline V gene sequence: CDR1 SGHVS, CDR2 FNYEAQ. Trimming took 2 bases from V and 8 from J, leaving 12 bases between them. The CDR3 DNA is TGTGCCAGCAGCTTAATGGGGGAGGGGGAAGCTTTCTTT. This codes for CASSLMGEGEAFF.

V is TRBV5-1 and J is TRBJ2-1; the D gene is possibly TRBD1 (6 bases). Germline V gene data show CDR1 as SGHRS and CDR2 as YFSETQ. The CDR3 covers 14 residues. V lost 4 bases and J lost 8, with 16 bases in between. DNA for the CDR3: TGCGCCAGCAGCCACGGGACAACCGGGCATGAGCAGTTCTTC. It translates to CASSHGTTGHEQFF.

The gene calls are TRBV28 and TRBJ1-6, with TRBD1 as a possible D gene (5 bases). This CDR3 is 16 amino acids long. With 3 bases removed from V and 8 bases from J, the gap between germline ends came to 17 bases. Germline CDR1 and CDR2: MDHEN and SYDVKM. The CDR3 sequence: CASSFRSRQRHSPLHF. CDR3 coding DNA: TGTGCCAGCAGTTTCCGGTCGCGACAGCGGCATTCACCCCTCCACTTT.

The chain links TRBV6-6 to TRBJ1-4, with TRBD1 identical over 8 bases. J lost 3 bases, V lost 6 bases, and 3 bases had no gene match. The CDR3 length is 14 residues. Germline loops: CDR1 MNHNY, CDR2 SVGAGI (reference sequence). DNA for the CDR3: TGTGCCAGCAGAAAGGGACAGGCTAATGAAAAACTGTTTTTT. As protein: CASRKGQANEKLFF.

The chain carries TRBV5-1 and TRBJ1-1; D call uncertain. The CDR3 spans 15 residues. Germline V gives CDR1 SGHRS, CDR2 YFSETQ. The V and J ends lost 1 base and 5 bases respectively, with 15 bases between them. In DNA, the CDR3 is TGCGCCAGCAGCTTGTTAGACGCGGCTTTAACTGAAGCTTTCTTT. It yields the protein CASSLLDAALTEAFF.

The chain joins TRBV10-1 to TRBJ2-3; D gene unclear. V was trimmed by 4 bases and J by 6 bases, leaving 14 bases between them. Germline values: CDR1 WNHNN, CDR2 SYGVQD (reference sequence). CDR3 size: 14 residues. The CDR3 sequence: CASSGAARTDTQYF. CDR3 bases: TGCGCCAGCAGTGGGGCCGCAAGGACCGATACGCAGTATTTT.

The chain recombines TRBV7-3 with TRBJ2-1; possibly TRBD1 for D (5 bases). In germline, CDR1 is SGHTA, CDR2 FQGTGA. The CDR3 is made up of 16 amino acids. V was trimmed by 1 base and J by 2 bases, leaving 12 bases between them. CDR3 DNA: TGTGCCAGCAGCTTAAATGGGCAGGGAACCTACAATGAGCAGTTCTTC. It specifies CASSLNGQGTYNEQFF.

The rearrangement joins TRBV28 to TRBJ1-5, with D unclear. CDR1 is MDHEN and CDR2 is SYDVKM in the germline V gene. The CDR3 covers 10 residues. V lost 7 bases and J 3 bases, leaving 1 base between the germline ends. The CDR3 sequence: CASNNQPQHF. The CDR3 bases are TGTGCCAGCAACAATCAGCCCCAGCATTTT.

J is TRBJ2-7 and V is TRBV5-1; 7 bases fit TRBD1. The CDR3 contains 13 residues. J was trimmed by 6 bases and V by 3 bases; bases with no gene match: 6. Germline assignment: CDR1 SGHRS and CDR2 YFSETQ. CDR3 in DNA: TGCGCCAGCAGCTCACAGGGGACAGCCGAGCAGTACTTC. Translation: CASSSQGTAEQYF.

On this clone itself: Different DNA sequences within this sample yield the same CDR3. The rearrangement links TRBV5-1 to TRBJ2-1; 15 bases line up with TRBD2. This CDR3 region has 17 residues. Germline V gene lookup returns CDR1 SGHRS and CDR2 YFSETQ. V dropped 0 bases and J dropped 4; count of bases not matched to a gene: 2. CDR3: CASSLGGLAGGYNEQFF. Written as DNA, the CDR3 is TGCGCCAGCAGCTTGGGCGGACTAGCGGGAGGGTACAATGAGCAGTTCTTC. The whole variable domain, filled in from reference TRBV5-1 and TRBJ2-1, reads KAGVTQTPRYLIKTRGQQVTLSCSPISGHRSVSWYQQTPGQGLQFLFEYFSETQRNKGNFPGRFSGRQFSNSRSEMNVSTLELGDSALYLCASSLGGLAGGYNEQFFGPGTRLTVL.

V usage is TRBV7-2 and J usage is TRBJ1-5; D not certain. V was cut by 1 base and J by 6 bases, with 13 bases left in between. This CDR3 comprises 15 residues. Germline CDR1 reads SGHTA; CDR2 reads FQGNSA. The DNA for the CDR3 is TGTGCCAGCAGCTTAGAGGTCGGGTTTTCTCAGCCCCAGCATTTT. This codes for CASSLEVGFSQPQHF.

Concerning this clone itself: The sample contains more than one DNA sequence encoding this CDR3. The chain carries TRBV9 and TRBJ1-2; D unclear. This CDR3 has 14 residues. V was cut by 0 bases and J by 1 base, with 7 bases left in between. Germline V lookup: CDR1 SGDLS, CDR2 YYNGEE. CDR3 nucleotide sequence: TGTGCCAGCAGCGTAGGGCAGGATAACTATGGCTACACCTTC. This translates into CASSVGQDNYGYTF.

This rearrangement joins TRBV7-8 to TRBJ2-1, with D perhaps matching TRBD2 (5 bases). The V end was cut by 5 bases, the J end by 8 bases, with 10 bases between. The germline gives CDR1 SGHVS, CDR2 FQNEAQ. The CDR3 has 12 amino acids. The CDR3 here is CASSHLRDEQFF. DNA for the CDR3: TGTGCCAGCAGCCATTTGAGGGATGAGCAGTTCTTC.

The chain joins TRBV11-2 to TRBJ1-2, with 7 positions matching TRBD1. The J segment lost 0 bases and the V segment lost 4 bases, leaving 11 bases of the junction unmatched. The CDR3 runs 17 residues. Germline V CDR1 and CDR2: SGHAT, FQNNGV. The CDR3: CASSSRQGTLANYGYTF. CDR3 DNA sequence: TGTGCCAGCAGCTCCCGACAGGGAACTTTAGCTAACTATGGCTACACCTTC.

Written as DNA, the CDR3 is TGTGCCAGCAGTGAAGAGCCAGGGGGCGCGGGAGGCTACACCTTC. It yields the protein CASSEEPGGAGGYTF. The rearrangement links TRBV6-1 to TRBJ1-2; 8 bases line up with TRBD1. V trimming: 1 base; J trimming: 8 bases; junction bases outside the gene matches: 9. The germline V gene encodes CDR1 MNHNS and CDR2 SASEGT. This CDR3 contains 15 residues.

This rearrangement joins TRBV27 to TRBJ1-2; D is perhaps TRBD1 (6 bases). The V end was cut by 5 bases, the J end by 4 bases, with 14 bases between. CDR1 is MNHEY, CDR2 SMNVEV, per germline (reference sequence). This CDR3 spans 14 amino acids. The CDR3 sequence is CASSPQGLGYGYTF. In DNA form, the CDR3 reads TGTGCCAGCAGTCCCCAGGGGTTGGGCTATGGCTACACCTTC.

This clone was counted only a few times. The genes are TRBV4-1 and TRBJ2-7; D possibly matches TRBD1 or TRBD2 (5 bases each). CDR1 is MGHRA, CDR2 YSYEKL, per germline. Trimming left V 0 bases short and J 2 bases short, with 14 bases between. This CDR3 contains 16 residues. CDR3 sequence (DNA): TGCGCCAGCAGCCAAGATCGAGAGGGGTCTGCCTACGAGCAGTACTTC. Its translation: CASSQDREGSAYEQYF.

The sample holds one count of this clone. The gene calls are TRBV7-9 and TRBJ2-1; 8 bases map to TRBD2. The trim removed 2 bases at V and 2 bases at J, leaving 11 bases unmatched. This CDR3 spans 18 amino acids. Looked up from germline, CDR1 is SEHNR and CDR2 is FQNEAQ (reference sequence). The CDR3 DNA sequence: TGTGCCAGCAGCTTATACCGTGCGGCGGGAGGCACCTACAATGAGCAGTTCTTC. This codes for CASSLYRAAGGTYNEQFF.

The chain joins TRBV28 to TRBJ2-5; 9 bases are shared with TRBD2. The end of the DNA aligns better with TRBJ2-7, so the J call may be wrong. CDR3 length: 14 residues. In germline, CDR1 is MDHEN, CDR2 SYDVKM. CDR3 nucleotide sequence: TGTGCCAGCAGCACTAGCGGGCCTTCCTACGAGCAGTACTTC. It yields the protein CASSTSGPSYEQYF.

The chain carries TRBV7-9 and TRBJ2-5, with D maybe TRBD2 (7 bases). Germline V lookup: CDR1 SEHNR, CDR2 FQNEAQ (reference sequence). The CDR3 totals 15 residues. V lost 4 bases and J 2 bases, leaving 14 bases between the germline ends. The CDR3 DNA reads TGTGCCAGCAGCTCACGGGGGGCCGCTCAAGAGACCCAGTACTTC. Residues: CASSSRGAAQETQYF.

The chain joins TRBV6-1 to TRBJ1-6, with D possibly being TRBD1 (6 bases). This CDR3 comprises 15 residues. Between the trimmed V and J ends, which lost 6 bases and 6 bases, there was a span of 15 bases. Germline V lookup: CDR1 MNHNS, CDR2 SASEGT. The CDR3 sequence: CASSWTVSLNSPLHF. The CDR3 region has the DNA TGTGCCAGCAGCTGGACAGTTTCTCTTAATTCACCCCTCCACTTT.

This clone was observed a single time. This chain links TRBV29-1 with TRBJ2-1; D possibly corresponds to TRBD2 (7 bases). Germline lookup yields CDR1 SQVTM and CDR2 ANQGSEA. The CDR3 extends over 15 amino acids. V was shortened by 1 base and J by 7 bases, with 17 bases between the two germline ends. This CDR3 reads CSVEAEGGRRNEQFF. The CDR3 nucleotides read TGCAGCGTTGAAGCGGAGGGGGGGCGTCGGAATGAGCAGTTCTTC.

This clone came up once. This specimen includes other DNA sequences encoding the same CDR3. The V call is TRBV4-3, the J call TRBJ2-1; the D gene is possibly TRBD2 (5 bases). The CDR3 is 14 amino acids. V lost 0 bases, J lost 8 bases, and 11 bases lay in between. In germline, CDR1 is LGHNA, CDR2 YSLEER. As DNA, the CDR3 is TGCGCCAGCAGCCAAGACCCTAGCAGCTATGAGCAGTTCTTC. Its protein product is CASSQDPSSYEQFF.

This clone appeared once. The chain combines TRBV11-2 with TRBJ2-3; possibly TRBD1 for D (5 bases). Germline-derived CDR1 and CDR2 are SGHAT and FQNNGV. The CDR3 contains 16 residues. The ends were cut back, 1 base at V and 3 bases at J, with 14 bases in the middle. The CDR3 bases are TGTGCCAGCAGCTTAGTCCCAGGGATGTGGACAGATACGCAGTATTTT. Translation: CASSLVPGMWTDTQYF.

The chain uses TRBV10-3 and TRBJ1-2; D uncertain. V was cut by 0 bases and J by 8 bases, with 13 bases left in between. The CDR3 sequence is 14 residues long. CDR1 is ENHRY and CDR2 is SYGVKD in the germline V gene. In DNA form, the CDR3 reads TGTGCCATCAGTGAGTCGGCCGTTGCCTACGGCTACACCTTC. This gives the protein CAISESAVAYGYTF.